Presented here are 15 T cell receptor beta chains from one specimen sequenced in a study of T-cell memory formation after mild COVID-19. In TCRdb, the 5' RACE reads were re-called with MiXCR into one record per CDR3 protein. The data contain around 450,000 distinct CDR3 sequences, roughly 20% of them singletons. The sample consisted of PBMCs or a T cell subset sorted from them (not recorded which). The receptors come from an adult woman who had mild COVID-19 (a few samples of this study predate the infection). Cell type and time point are not known.

The V gene is TRBV7-9, the J gene TRBJ2-5, with TRBD2 identical over 9 bases. Germline trimming cut 5 bases from V and 4 bases from J; bases unmatched to any gene: 8. CDR1 and CDR2 from the germline V gene are SEHNR and FQNEAQ (reference sequence). This CDR3 spans 15 amino acids. The CDR3 bases are TGTGCCAGCAGCCGAAGCGGGGGGCAGGGAGAGACCCAGTACTTC. Its protein product is CASSRSGGQGETQYF.

The J gene is TRBJ2-7, the V gene TRBV20-1; 10 bases line up with TRBD2. J lost 3 bases, V lost 6 bases, and 29 bases had no gene match. This CDR3 has 21 residues. Germline V CDR1 and CDR2: DFQATT, SNEGSKA (reference sequence). For the CDR3, the DNA is TGCAGTGCCAAAGATTGGAAGGTTCCACCCGAAGCGGGAGGGCTTCACTACGAGCAGTACTTC. Protein: CSAKDWKVPPEAGGLHYEQYF.

The chain joins TRBV9 to TRBJ2-1, with 11 positions matching TRBD2. Trimming took 0 bases from V and 0 from J; bases not matched to a gene: 14. The germline CDR1 and CDR2 sequences are SGDLS and YYNGEE. The CDR3 consists of 21 residues. CDR3 in amino acids: CASSVVEGLAGGPPSYNEQFF. The CDR3 coding sequence is TGTGCCAGCAGCGTAGTCGAGGGTCTAGCGGGAGGACCCCCCTCCTACAATGAGCAGTTCTTC.

This clonotype was seen repeatedly, ten times or more. The chain employs TRBV10-3 and TRBJ2-7; D uncertain. The germline V gene has CDR1 ENHRY and CDR2 SYGVKD. V was shortened by 2 bases and J by 5 bases, with 7 bases between the two germline ends. The CDR3 extends over 12 amino acids. CDR3 DNA sequence: TGTGCCATCAGTGAGGAGGCCAACGAGCAGTACTTC. Translated, it gives CAISEEANEQYF.

The chain has TRBV20-1 and TRBJ2-5, with 8 nucleotides matching TRBD1. Germline-derived CDR1 and CDR2 are DFQATT and SNEGSKA (reference sequence). The CDR3 is made up of 13 amino acids. J was trimmed by 4 bases and V by 3 bases; bases with no gene match: 4. The CDR3 here is CSASITGGETQYF. DNA of the CDR3: TGCAGTGCTAGTATCACAGGGGGAGAGACCCAGTACTTC.

The chain combines TRBV5-1 with TRBJ2-1, with a possible D match to TRBD2 (5 bases). Germline assignment: CDR1 SGHRS and CDR2 YFSETQ. Trimming removed 2 bases at V and 5 bases at J, with 11 bases between. CDR3 length: 14 residues. The CDR3 region is CASSFHSGDNEQFF. CDR3 DNA sequence: TGCGCCAGCAGCTTCCACAGCGGCGACAATGAGCAGTTCTTC.

This chain joins TRBV12-3 or TRBV12-4 and TRBJ1-4; maybe TRBD1 (5 bases). Trimming removed 3 bases from V and 0 bases from J, with 11 bases in between. This CDR3 is 16 amino acids long. The CDR3 is CASSFGAGATNEKLFF. In DNA form, the CDR3 reads TGTGCCAGCAGTTTCGGGGCGGGTGCAACTAATGAAAAACTGTTTTTT.

This clonotype has more than one count but fewer than ten. This chain links TRBV5-4 with TRBJ1-6, with D possibly TRBD1 on 5 matching bases. The CDR3 spans 14 residues. Trimming removed 1 base from V and 7 bases from J, with 9 bases in between. Germline lookup yields CDR1 SGHNT and CDR2 YYREEE (reference sequence). CDR3 loop: CASSLRQRNSPLHF. The CDR3 DNA reads TGTGCCAGCAGCTTGAGACAGCGAAATTCACCCCTCCACTTT. The variable domain in full, completed from reference TRBV5-4 and TRBJ1-6, reads ETGVTQSPTHLIKTRGQQVTLRCSSQSGHNTVSWYQQALGQGPQFIFQYYREEENGRGNFPPRFSGLQFPNYSSELNVNALELDDSALYLCASSLRQRNSPLHFGNGTRLTVT.

This sequence joins TRBV5-5 and TRBJ1-5, with D maybe TRBD1 (5 bases). Germline V gene data show CDR1 as SGHKS and CDR2 as YYEKEE (reference sequence). The CDR3 totals 16 residues. Trimming shortened V by 0 bases and J by 6 bases, and 16 bases separated the two germline ends. In nucleotides, the CDR3 is TGTGCCAGCAGCTTGGATGCAGGGTGGGGTGGTCAGCCCCAGCATTTT. This codes for CASSLDAGWGGQPQHF.

This clonotype turned up a few times. This chain joins TRBV5-5 and TRBJ1-1; D call uncertain. The V and J ends lost 2 bases and 2 bases respectively, with 10 bases between them. CDR1 and CDR2 (germline): SGHKS, YYEKEE (reference sequence). The length of the CDR3 is 14 residues. CDR3 in amino acids: CASSLRAPNTEAFF. CDR3 in DNA: TGTGCCAGCAGCTTACGGGCCCCAAACACTGAAGCTTTCTTT.

The J gene is TRBJ2-7, the V gene TRBV3-1, with D perhaps matching TRBD1 or TRBD2 (5 bases each). V lost 4 bases, J lost 11 bases, and 15 bases lay in between. Per the germline V gene, CDR1 is LGHDT and CDR2 is YNNKEL (reference sequence). The CDR3 is 12 amino acids. CDR3 region: CASSLMGEDKYF. The CDR3 coding sequence is TGTGCCAGCAGCCTCATGGGGGAAGATAAGTACTTC.

This chain joins TRBV29-1 and TRBJ2-2; weak D call: TRBD1 (6 bases). Between the trimmed V and J ends, which lost 3 bases and 7 bases, there was a span of 15 bases. The germline gives CDR1 SQVTM, CDR2 ANQGSEA. This CDR3 contains 14 residues. The CDR3 sequence is CSVEIPGAVGELFF. CDR3 DNA: TGCAGCGTTGAGATCCCAGGGGCCGTCGGGGAGCTGTTTTTT.

The chain recombines TRBV12-3 or TRBV12-4 with TRBJ2-6; 7 positions agree with TRBD2. The CDR3 runs 15 residues. V dropped 0 bases and J dropped 5; count of bases not matched to a gene: 1. CDR3 DNA sequence: TGTGCCAGCAGTTTAGCGGGAGGGAGGGCCAACGTCCTGACTTTC. Translated, it gives CASSLAGGRANVLTF.

Only a few counts were recorded for this clonotype. The rearrangement uses TRBV12-3 or TRBV12-4 and TRBJ1-2, with TRBD1 matching 9 bases. This CDR3 has 14 residues. J gave up 4 bases and V 5 bases, and 5 bases lay outside the gene matches. The CDR3 region is CASSPGTGTYGYTF. DNA for the CDR3: TGTGCCAGCAGTCCCGGGACAGGGACCTATGGCTACACCTTC.

The chain carries TRBV7-9 and TRBJ1-2; 9 nucleotides match TRBD1. The CDR3 contains 17 residues. Trimming took 5 bases from V and 1 from J; bases not matched to a gene: 11. Germline loops: CDR1 SEHNR, CDR2 FQNEAQ (reference sequence). The CDR3, as DNA: TGTGCCAGCAGCCCCCGCCGGGACAGGGAAAGTAACTATGGCTACACCTTC. Its protein product is CASSPRRDRESNYGYTF.